This T cell receptor (beta chain) was sequenced in a study of cytomegalovirus exposure and HLA in healthy donors. PCR was performed using 60 Vbeta and 13 Jbeta primers. Libraries were prepared by immunoSEQ multiplex PCR; TCRdb keeps only in-frame clonotypes and omits some of them. The sample lists around 100,000 clones; around 61% were seen once. Trimming pared 8 bases from V and 10 bases from J, leaving 18 bases between. Germline V gives CDR1 PRHDT, CDR2 FYEKMQ (reference sequence). This CDR3 is 13 amino acids long. J is TRBJ2-1 and V is TRBV13; perhaps TRBD1 as D (5 bases). The sample taken for sequencing was PBMCs. The receptor was derived from a woman aged 50 to 60 in good health and CMV-seronegative. For the CDR3, the DNA is TGTGCCAGCCTCCGCAGGGCCTGGGGCGAGCAGTTCTTC. It yields the protein CASLRRAWGEQFF.